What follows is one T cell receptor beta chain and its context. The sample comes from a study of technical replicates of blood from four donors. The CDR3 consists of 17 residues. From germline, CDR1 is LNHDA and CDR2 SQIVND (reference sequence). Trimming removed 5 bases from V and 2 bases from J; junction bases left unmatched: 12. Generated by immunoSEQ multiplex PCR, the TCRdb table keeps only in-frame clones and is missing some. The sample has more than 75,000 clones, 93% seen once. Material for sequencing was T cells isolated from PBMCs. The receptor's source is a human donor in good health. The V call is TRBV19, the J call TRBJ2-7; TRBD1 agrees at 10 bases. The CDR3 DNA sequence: TGTGCCAGTAGTCGCCGCTGGGGACAGGGGACCGCCTACGAGCAGTACTTC. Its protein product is CASSRRWGQGTAYEQYF.